This T cell receptor (beta chain) was identified in a study of T-cell reconstitution after alpha-beta-depleted transplantation in children. This CDR3 spans 15 amino acids. The V gene's germline CDR1 is ENHRY and CDR2 SYGVKD. V was shortened by 6 bases and J by 0 bases, with 13 bases between the two germline ends. Unique molecular identifiers were incorporated when the TCRbeta library was constructed. TCRdb re-derived calls from the PCR reads in MiXCR, one entry per CDR3 protein. The data contain hundreds of thousands of distinct CDR3 sequences, about 10% of them singletons. This clonotype was obtained from a human donor who donated a stem cell graft to a child with SCID. This chain connects TRBV10-3 to TRBJ2-3, with a weak D call TRBD2 (6 bases). Sequences were derived from PBMCs from the stem cell graft donor, sampled from the stem cell graft. The DNA of the CDR3 is TGTGCCATCAGGGACGCCGGGACTAGCACAGATACGCAGTATTTT. It yields the protein CAIRDAGTSTDTQYF.